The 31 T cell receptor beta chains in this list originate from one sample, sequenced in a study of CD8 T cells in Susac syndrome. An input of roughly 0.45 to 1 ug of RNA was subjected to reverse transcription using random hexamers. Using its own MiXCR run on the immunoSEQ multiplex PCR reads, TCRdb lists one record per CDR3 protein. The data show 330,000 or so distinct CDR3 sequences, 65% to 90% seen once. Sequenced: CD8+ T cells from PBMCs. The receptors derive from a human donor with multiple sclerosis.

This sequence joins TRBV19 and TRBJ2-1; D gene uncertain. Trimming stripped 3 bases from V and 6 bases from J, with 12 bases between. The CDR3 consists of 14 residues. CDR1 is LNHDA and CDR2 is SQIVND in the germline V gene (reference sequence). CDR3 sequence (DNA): TGTGCCAGTAGTATTCCTTCCTCGGGCAATGAGCAGTTCTTC. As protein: CASSIPSSGNEQFF.

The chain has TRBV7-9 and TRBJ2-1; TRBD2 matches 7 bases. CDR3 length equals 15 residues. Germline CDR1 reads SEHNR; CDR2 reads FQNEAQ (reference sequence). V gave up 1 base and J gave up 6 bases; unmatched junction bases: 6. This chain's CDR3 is CASSLGRGGSNEQFF. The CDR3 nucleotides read TGTGCCAGCAGCTTAGGGAGGGGAGGGTCCAATGAGCAGTTCTTC.

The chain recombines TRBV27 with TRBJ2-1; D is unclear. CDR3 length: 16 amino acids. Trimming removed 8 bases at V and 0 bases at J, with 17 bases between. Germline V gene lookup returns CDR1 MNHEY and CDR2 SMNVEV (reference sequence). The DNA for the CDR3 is TGTGCCAGCGCTTACGTGAGCTGGGGCTCCTACAATGAGCAGTTCTTC. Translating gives CASAYVSWGSYNEQFF.

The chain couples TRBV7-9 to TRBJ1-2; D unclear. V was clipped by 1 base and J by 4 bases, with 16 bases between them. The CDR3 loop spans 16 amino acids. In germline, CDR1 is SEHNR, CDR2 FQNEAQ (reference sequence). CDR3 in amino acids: CASSLDRTEQFYGYTF. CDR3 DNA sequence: TGTGCCAGCAGCTTAGACCGCACCGAACAATTCTATGGCTACACCTTC.

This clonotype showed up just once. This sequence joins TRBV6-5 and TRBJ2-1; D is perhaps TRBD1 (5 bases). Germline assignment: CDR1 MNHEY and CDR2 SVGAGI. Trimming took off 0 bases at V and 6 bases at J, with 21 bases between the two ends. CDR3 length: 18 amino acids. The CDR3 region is CASSYSKDTTGPINEQFF. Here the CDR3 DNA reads TGTGCCAGCAGTTACTCGAAGGACACAACAGGACCTATCAATGAGCAGTTCTTC.

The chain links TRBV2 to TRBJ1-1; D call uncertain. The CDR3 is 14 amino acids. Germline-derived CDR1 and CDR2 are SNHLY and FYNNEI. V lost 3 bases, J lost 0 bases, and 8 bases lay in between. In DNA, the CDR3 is TGTGCCAGCAGTGAGTGGGTAATGAACACTGAAGCTTTCTTT. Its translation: CASSEWVMNTEAFF.

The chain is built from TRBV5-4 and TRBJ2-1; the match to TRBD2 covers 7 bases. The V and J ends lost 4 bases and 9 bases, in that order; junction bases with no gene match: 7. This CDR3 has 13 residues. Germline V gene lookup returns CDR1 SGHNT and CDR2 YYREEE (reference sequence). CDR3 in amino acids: CASSLFLAVEQFF. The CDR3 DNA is TGTGCCAGCAGCCTCTTCCTAGCGGTTGAGCAGTTCTTC.

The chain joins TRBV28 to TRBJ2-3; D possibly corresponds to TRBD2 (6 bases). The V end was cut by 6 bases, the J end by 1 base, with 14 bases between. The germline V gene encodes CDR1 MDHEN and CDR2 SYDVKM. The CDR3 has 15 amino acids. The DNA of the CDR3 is TGTGCCAGCAGCCCCGTGATAGCGGGCACAGATACGCAGTATTTT. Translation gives CASSPVIAGTDTQYF.

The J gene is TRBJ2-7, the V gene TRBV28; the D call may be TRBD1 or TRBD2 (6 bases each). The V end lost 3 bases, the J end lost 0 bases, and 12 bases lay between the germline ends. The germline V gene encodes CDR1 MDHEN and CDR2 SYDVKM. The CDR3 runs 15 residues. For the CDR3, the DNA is TGTGCCAGCAGTTTCTGGGGGGCGAGCTCCTACGAGCAGTACTTC. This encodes CASSFWGASSYEQYF. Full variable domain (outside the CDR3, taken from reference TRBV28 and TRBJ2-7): DVKVTQSSRYLVKRTGEKVFLECVQDMDHENMFWYRQDPGLGLRLIYFSYDVKMKEKGDIPEGYSVSREKKERFSLILESASTNQTSMYLCASSFWGASSYEQYFGPGTRLTVT.

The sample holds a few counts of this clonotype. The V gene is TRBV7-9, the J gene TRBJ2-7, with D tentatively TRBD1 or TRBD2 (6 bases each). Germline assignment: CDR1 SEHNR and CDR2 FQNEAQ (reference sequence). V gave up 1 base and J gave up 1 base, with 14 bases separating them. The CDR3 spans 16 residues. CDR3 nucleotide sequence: TGTGCCAGCAGCTTAGTGGGGGGCATGGCGTCCTACGAGCAGTACTTC. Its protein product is CASSLVGGMASYEQYF.

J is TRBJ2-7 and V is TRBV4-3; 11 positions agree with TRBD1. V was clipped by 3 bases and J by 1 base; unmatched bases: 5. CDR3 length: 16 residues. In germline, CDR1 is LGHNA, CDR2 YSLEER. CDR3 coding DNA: TGCGCCAGCAGCCATTGGGACAGGGGGGAATCCTACGAGCAGTACTTC. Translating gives CASSHWDRGESYEQYF.

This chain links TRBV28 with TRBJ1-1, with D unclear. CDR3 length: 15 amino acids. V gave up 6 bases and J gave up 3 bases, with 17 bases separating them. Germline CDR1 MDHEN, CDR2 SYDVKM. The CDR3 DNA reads TGTGCCAGCAGAATTTCCCCATCCCATGACACTGAAGCTTTCTTT. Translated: CASRISPSHDTEAFF.

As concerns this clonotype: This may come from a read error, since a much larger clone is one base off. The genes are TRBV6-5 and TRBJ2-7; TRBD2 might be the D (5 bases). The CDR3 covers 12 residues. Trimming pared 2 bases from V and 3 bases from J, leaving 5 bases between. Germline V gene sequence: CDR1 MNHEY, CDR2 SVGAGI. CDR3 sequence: CASSYAGYEQYF. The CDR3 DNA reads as TGTGCCAGCAGTTACGCGGGCTACGAGCAGTACTTC.

CDR3 coding DNA: TGCGCCAGCAGCCTCACAGGTTTGGGGGAGAACACTGAAGCTTTCTTT. It translates to CASSLTGLGENTEAFF. The chain combines TRBV4-3 with TRBJ1-1; perhaps TRBD1 as D (5 bases). The CDR3 runs 16 residues. Germline-derived CDR1 and CDR2 are LGHNA and YSLEER. Trimming removed 4 bases from V and 1 base from J, with 16 bases in between.

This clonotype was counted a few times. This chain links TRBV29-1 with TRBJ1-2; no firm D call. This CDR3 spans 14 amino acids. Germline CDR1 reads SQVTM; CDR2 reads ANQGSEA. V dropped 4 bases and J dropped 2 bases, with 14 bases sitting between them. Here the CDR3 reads CSVVELKVNYGYTF. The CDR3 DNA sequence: TGCAGCGTTGTCGAGCTGAAGGTAAACTATGGCTACACCTTC.

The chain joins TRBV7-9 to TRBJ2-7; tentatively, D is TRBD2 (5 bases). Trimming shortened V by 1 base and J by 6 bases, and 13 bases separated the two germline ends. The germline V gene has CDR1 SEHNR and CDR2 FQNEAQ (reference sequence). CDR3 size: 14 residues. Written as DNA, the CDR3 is TGTGCCAGCAGCTTAGAGGTCAGTGAGGGCGAGCAGTACTTC. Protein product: CASSLEVSEGEQYF.

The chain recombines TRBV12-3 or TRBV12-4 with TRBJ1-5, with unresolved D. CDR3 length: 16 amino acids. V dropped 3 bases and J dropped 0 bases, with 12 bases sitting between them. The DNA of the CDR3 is TGTGCCAGCAGTTTGAATCCCACATATAGCAATCAGCCCCAGCATTTT. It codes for CASSLNPTYSNQPQHF.

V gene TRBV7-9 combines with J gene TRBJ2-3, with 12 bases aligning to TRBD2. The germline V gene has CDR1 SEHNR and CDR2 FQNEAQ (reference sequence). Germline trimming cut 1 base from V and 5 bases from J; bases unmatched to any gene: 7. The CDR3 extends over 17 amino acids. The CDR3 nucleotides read TGTGCCAGCAGCTTAGGTCTAGCGGGAGGGCCTGGAGATACGCAGTATTTT. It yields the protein CASSLGLAGGPGDTQYF.

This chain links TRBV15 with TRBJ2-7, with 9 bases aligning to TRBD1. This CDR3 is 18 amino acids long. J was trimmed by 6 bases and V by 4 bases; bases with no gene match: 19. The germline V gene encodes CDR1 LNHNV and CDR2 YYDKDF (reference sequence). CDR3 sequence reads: CATSNLWEGGTGNSEQYF. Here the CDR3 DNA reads TGTGCCACCAGCAACCTTTGGGAGGGCGGGACAGGGAACAGCGAGCAGTACTTC.

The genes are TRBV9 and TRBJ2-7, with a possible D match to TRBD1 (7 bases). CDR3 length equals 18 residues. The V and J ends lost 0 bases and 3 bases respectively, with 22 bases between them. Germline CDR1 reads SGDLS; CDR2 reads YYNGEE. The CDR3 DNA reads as TGTGCCAGCAGCGTAGACCCCAGGGGGGCTGGAGTTGTCTACGAGCAGTACTTC. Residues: CASSVDPRGAGVVYEQYF.

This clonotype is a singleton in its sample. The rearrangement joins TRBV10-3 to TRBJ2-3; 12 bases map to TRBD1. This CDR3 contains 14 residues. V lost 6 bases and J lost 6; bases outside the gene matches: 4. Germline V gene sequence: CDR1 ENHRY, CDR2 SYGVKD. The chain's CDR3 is CAISPGQGADTQYF. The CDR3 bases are TGTGCCATCAGCCCGGGACAGGGGGCTGATACGCAGTATTTT.

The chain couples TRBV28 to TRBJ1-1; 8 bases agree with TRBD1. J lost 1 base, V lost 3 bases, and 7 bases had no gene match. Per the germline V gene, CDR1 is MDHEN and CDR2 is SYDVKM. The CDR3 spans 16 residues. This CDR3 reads CASSLGLDRGNTEAFF. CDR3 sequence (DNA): TGTGCCAGCAGTTTGGGCCTAGACAGGGGGAACACTGAAGCTTTCTTT.

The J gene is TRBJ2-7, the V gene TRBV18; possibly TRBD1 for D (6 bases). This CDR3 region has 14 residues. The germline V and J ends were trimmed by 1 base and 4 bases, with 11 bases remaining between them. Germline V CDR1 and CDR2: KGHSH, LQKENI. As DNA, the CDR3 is TGTGCCAGCTCACCACTCGGACAGACATACGAGCAGTACTTC. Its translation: CASSPLGQTYEQYF.

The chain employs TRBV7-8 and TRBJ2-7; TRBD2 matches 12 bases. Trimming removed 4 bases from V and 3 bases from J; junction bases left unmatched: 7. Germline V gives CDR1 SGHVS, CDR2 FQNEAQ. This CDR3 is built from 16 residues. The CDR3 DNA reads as TGTGCCAGCAGCTCGGGACTAGCGGGTGATTTCTACGAGCAGTACTTC. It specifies CASSSGLAGDFYEQYF.

In nucleotides, the CDR3 is TGTGCCAGCAGTCGCCCATCCCTCGACAGCTTCTATGGCTACACCTTC. Protein product: CASSRPSLDSFYGYTF. The chain has TRBV28 and TRBJ1-2; possible D gene TRBD1, 5 bases. The CDR3 is 16 residues long. The V end lost 5 bases, the J end lost 4 bases, and 20 bases lay between the germline ends. Germline-derived CDR1 and CDR2 are MDHEN and SYDVKM.

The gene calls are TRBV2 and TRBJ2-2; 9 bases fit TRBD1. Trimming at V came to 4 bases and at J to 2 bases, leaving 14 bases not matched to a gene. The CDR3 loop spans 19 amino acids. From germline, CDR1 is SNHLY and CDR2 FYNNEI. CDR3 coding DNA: TGTGCCAGCAGTGTCTCCCACAGGGGGCCTGATTCTAACACCGGGGAGCTGTTTTTT. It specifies CASSVSHRGPDSNTGELFF.

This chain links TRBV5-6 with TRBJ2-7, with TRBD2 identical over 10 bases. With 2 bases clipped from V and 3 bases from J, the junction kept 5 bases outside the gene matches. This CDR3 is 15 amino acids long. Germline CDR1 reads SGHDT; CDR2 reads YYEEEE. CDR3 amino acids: CASSFTSGINYEQYF. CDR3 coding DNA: TGTGCCAGCAGCTTTACTAGCGGGATTAACTACGAGCAGTACTTC.

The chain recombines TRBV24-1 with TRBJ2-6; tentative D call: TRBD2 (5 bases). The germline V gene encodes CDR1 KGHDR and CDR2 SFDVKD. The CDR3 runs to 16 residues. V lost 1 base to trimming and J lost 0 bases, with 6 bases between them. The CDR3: CATSDFGDSGANVLTF. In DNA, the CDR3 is TGTGCCACCAGTGATTTCGGGGACTCTGGGGCCAACGTCCTGACTTTC.

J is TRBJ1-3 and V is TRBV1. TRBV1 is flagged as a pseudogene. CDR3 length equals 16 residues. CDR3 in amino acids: CTSSQDLASLFDTIYF. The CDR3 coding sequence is TGCACCAGCAGCCAAGATCTGGCCAGTCTCTTTGACACCATATATTTT.

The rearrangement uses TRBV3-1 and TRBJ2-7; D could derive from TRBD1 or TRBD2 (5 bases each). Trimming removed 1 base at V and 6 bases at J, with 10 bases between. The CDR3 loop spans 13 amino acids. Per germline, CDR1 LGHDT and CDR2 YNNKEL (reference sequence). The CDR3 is CASSQVGEPEQYF. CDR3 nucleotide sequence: TGTGCCAGCAGCCAAGTGGGGGAACCCGAGCAGTACTTC.

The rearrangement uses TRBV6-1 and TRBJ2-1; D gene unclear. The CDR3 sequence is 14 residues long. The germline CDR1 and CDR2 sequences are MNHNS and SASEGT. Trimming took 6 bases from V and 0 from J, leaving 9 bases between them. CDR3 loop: CASSGPSSYNEQFF. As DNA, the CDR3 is TGTGCCAGCAGCGGTCCTAGCTCCTACAATGAGCAGTTCTTC.